This T cell receptor (beta chain) was identified during a study of cytomegalovirus exposure and HLA in healthy donors. Overall study findings and caveats: DRB1 showed the most TCR associations and HLA-C the fewest in a later analysis, as rates varied by HLA locus. A later analysis appeared to link common viral pathogens to several of the most significant clusters. In an earlier analysis, about 90% or about 30%: the productive usage of most TCR beta V segments. In a later analysis, TCR beta V- and J-gene trimming was associated with a missense DCLRE1C variant.

60 Vbeta and 13 Jbeta primers were used in PCR. TCRdb keeps only in-frame clones here, not all; method: immunoSEQ multiplex PCR. The sample carries about 160,000 clones, 81% recorded once. Germline V gene lookup returns CDR1 MNHNY and CDR2 SVGAGI (reference sequence). This CDR3 region has 12 residues. V lost 6 bases and J 9 bases, leaving 11 bases between the germline ends. Note on this clone: The target antigen is unknown.

The receptor comes from a woman aged 45-59 years in good health and CMV-seronegative. What was sequenced was PBMCs. This chain connects TRBV6-6 to TRBJ1-4, with D tentatively TRBD1 (5 bases). The CDR3 spells CASSLSGKKLFF. The CDR3 nucleotides read TGTGCCAGCAGCCTCTCAGGGAAAAAACTGTTTTTT.